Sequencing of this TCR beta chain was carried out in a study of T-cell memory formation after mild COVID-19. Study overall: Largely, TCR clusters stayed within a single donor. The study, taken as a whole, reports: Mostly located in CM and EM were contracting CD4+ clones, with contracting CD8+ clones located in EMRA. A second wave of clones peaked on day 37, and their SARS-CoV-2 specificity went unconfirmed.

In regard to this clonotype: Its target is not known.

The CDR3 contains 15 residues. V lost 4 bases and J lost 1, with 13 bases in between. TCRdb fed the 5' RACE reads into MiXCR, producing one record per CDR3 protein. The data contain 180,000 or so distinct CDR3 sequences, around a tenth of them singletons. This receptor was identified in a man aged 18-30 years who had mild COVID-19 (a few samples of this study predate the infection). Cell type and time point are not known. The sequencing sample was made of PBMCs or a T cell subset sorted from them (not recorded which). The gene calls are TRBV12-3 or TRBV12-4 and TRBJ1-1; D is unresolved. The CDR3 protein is CASSSGPSRNTEAFF. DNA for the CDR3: TGTGCCAGCAGTTCGGGTCCTTCGAGGAACACTGAAGCTTTCTTT.